Presented here are 19 T cell receptor beta chains from one specimen sequenced in a study of blood T cell repertoires in COVID-19. The assay was immunoSEQ multiplex PCR, and TCRdb's table has in-frame clones only and misses some. The table includes about 50,000 clones, about 82% detected once. The sequenced sample was peripheral blood. The receptors shown here come from a human donor in a cohort sampled during active COVID-19.

As concerns this clone: The sample holds other DNA sequences that translate to the same CDR3. V and J are TRBV11-2 and TRBJ1-1, with D possibly TRBD1 on 5 matching bases. The CDR3 consists of 13 residues. Trimming pared 1 base from V and 5 bases from J, leaving 8 bases between. Germline V CDR1 and CDR2: SGHAT, FQNNGV. For the CDR3, the DNA is TGTGCCAGCAGCTTAGGGGGGAGGACTGAAGCTTTCTTT. Encoded protein: CASSLGGRTEAFF.

This chain connects TRBV7-2 to TRBJ2-5, with 11 bases aligning to TRBD2. This CDR3 region has 16 residues. V lost 5 bases and J lost 4; bases outside the gene matches: 9. Germline CDR1 reads SGHTA; CDR2 reads FQGNSA. CDR3 coding DNA: TGTGCCAGCAGCATCTTAGCGGGAGGGCCGGTAGAGACCCAGTACTTC. Its translation: CASSILAGGPVETQYF.

The chain is built from TRBV19 and TRBJ2-3; 11 bases match TRBD2. The CDR3 contains 17 residues. The V gene's germline CDR1 is LNHDA and CDR2 SQIVND (reference sequence). Germline trimming cut 6 bases from V and 2 bases from J; bases unmatched to any gene: 10. The CDR3: CASRRTSGRVNTDTQYF. CDR3 DNA: TGTGCCAGTAGGCGCACTAGCGGGAGAGTGAACACAGATACGCAGTATTTT.

The chain couples TRBV6-5 to TRBJ2-7; 9 bases line up with TRBD1. Looked up from germline, CDR1 is MNHEY and CDR2 is SVGAGI. CDR3 size: 16 residues. The trim removed 3 bases at V and 1 base at J, leaving 7 bases unmatched. In DNA, the CDR3 is TGTGCCAGCAGTTATTTGCAAGGACAGGGGTCCTACGAGCAGTACTTC. Its translation: CASSYLQGQGSYEQYF.

This clone appeared once. The V gene is TRBV7-6, the J gene TRBJ2-1; TRBD2 is a possible D gene (5 bases). In germline, CDR1 is SGHVS, CDR2 FNYEAQ. The V and J ends lost 5 bases and 7 bases respectively, with 18 bases between them. The CDR3 is made up of 15 amino acids. The CDR3 reads CASSPTPDLGNEQFF. CDR3 DNA: TGTGCCAGCAGCCCCACCCCGGACTTGGGGAATGAGCAGTTCTTC.

Only one count was recorded for this clone. This chain's CDR3 is CASSHGLATYNEQFF. The CDR3 DNA is TGCGCCAGCAGCCATGGACTAGCGACCTACAATGAGCAGTTCTTC. The chain has TRBV4-1 and TRBJ2-1; 9 bases align to TRBD2. Looked up from germline, CDR1 is MGHRA and CDR2 is YSYEKL. The ends lost 3 bases at V and 2 bases at J; junction bases unmatched: 2. The CDR3 contains 15 residues.

The chain uses TRBV3-1 (or the pseudogene TRBV3-2) and TRBJ2-2, with unresolved D. The CDR3 extends over 15 amino acids. V dropped 4 bases and J dropped 3 bases, with 12 bases sitting between them. Germline-derived CDR1 and CDR2 are LGHDT and YNNKEL (reference sequence). DNA for the CDR3: TGTGCCAGCAGCCCGCCCGAACGGGACACCGGGGAGCTGTTTTTT. Amino acid sequence: CASSPPERDTGELFF.

V and J are TRBV5-1 and TRBJ1-2; TRBD1 matches 8 bases. V gave up 0 bases and J gave up 2 bases; unmatched junction bases: 0. The CDR3 has 14 residues. CDR1 is SGHRS and CDR2 is YFSETQ in the germline V gene. The CDR3 sequence: CASSLGQGNYGYTF. The CDR3 bases are TGCGCCAGCAGCTTGGGACAGGGGAACTATGGCTACACCTTC. Combining the CDR3 with reference TRBV5-1 and TRBJ1-2 gives the whole variable domain KAGVTQTPRYLIKTRGQQVTLSCSPISGHRSVSWYQQTPGQGLQFLFEYFSETQRNKGNFPGRFSGRQFSNSRSEMNVSTLELGDSALYLCASSLGQGNYGYTFGSGTRLTVV.

The chain couples TRBV10-1 to TRBJ1-2; 8 positions agree with TRBD1. Germline trimming cut 0 bases from V and 4 bases from J; bases unmatched to any gene: 10. CDR3 length: 17 residues. CDR1 is WNHNN and CDR2 is SYGVQD in the germline V gene (reference sequence). CDR3 loop: CASSESEGTGATYGYTF. The CDR3 DNA reads as TGCGCCAGCAGTGAGTCTGAGGGGACAGGTGCGACCTATGGCTACACCTTC.

This sequence joins TRBV5-1 and TRBJ1-2; 7 positions agree with TRBD1. Germline V lookup: CDR1 SGHRS, CDR2 YFSETQ. This CDR3 has 15 residues. Germline trimming cut 0 bases from V and 9 bases from J; bases unmatched to any gene: 11. CDR3 sequence reads: CASSLAVGGRSSYTF. The CDR3 DNA is TGCGCCAGCAGCTTGGCCGTAGGGGGCAGAAGTAGCTACACCTTC.

This clone was recorded once. The DNA of the CDR3 is TGCGCCAGCAGCCAGCCCGCTAGGAAGAGCTCTGGGGCCAACGTCCTGACTTTC. The encoded protein is CASSQPARKSSGANVLTF. The chain has TRBV4-1 and TRBJ2-6, with unresolved D. Looked up from germline, CDR1 is MGHRA and CDR2 is YSYEKL. With 3 bases removed from V and 0 bases from J, the gap between germline ends came to 15 bases. CDR3 length: 18 residues.

The chain employs TRBV27 and TRBJ1-1; perhaps TRBD1 as D (5 bases). Germline V gives CDR1 MNHEY, CDR2 SMNVEV (reference sequence). The V end was cut by 6 bases, the J end by 5 bases, with 13 bases between. The CDR3 covers 13 residues. CDR3: CASRATGGTEAFF. The CDR3 DNA is TGTGCCAGCAGAGCTACAGGTGGTACTGAAGCTTTCTTT.

The rearrangement uses TRBV5-6 and TRBJ2-7, with D possibly being TRBD2 (5 bases). V was clipped by 2 bases and J by 2 bases, with 14 bases between them. This CDR3 is built from 15 residues. The V gene's germline CDR1 is SGHDT and CDR2 YYEEEE. The CDR3 sequence: CASSLRRVRAYEQYF. CDR3 in DNA: TGTGCCAGCAGCTTAAGGCGGGTGCGGGCCTACGAGCAGTACTTC.

This clone has just a few counts. The CDR3 DNA is TGTGCCAGCAGCTTACCAGACAGGGCGGGGAAGTACGAGCAGTACTTC. This codes for CASSLPDRAGKYEQYF. The chain joins TRBV7-8 to TRBJ2-7; D perhaps matches TRBD1 (7 bases). Germline V gives CDR1 SGHVS, CDR2 FQNEAQ. The CDR3 is 16 amino acids. Between the trimmed V and J ends, which lost 2 bases and 4 bases, there was a span of 18 bases.

The gene calls are TRBV27 and TRBJ2-1; D is undetermined. V was clipped by 3 bases and J by 3 bases, with 6 bases between them. There are 13 residues in the CDR3. Germline assignment: CDR1 MNHEY and CDR2 SMNVEV (reference sequence). The CDR3 protein is CASSLAVYNEQFF. The CDR3 DNA reads as TGTGCCAGCAGTTTGGCCGTCTACAATGAGCAGTTCTTC.

This rearrangement joins TRBV5-1 to TRBJ1-6; D not certain. Trimming stripped 0 bases from V and 8 bases from J, with 9 bases between. From germline, CDR1 is SGHRS and CDR2 YFSETQ. The CDR3 totals 14 residues. CDR3 bases: TGCGCCAGCAGCTTGGGCAGTCCAGATTCACCCCTCCACTTT. Encoded protein: CASSLGSPDSPLHF.

The chain has TRBV6-6 and TRBJ1-5; the match to TRBD1 covers 7 bases. CDR3 length equals 13 residues. V shed 6 bases, J shed 5 bases, and the junction held 4 bases outside the gene matches. The V gene's germline CDR1 is MNHNY and CDR2 SVGAGI (reference sequence). Written as DNA, the CDR3 is TGTGCCAGCAGAGGACAGGATTATCAGCCCCAGCATTTT. As protein: CASRGQDYQPQHF.

The J gene is TRBJ2-1, the V gene TRBV5-1; the match to TRBD1 covers 9 bases. The trim removed 4 bases at V and 5 bases at J, leaving 10 bases unmatched. The CDR3 contains 16 residues. The germline V gene has CDR1 SGHRS and CDR2 YFSETQ. The CDR3 sequence is CASSLRTGVKNNEQFF. CDR3 bases: TGCGCCAGCAGCCTCCGGACAGGGGTGAAAAACAATGAGCAGTTCTTC.

This clone was counted only a few times. The chain combines TRBV19 with TRBJ2-7, with 14 bases lining up with TRBD2. Germline-derived CDR1 and CDR2 are LNHDA and SQIVND (reference sequence). This CDR3 spans 17 amino acids. With V trimmed by 6 bases and J by 0 bases, 7 bases remained unmatched. CDR3 nucleotides: TGTGCCAGTAGCGCGGGACTAGCGGGGGTCCCCTCCTACGAGCAGTACTTC. Its translation: CASSAGLAGVPSYEQYF.